The clone carrying this TCR beta chain appeared a single time. Its antigen is not identified. The data derive from a study of shared clonotypes between healthy human individuals. CD45RA+ naive and CD45RA-negative memory subsets were separated from CD4+ cells. This table comes from immunoSEQ multiplex PCR, and its TCRdb copy is limited to in-frame clones, with some not included. The data show approximately 1.4 million clones, around 98% seen once. CDR3 length: 14 residues. V lost 3 bases to trimming and J lost 7 bases, with 13 bases between them. Germline-derived CDR1 and CDR2 are SEHNR and FQNEAQ (reference sequence). Whole-study results and caveats: Rarefaction indicated that sorted-subset sequencing remained incomplete although depth was large. Compared with clonotypes that all four donors shared, non-shared clonotypes had lower generation probabilities. Sequencing depth was expected to affect clonotype sharing among donors.

The TCR comes from a man aged 25-45 years in good health. Sequenced: naive CD4+ T cells sorted from blood. Subset defined: CD45RA+ positively selected. V gene TRBV7-9 combines with J gene TRBJ2-1; possible D gene TRBD1, 6 bases. The DNA of the CDR3 is TGTGCCAGCAGCTTCGGGACAACAAGTAATGAGCAGTTCTTC. It is translated as CASSFGTTSNEQFF. The full variable domain, its missing parts supplied by reference TRBV7-9 and TRBJ2-1, is DTGVSQNPRHKITKRGQNVTFRCDPISEHNRLYWYRQTLGQGPEFLTYFQNEAQLEKSRLLSDRFSAERPKGSFSTLEIQRTEQGDSAMYLCASSFGTTSNEQFFGPGTRLTVL.